Following are 9 T cell receptor beta chains from one sample sequenced in a study of liver allograft versus peripheral blood T cells. Whole-study context: Recipients' peripheral blood T cell receptor repertoires were compared with those in transplanted livers.

Via MiXCR, TCRdb re-called the reads, giving one row per CDR3 protein. The sample consists of more than 9,000 distinct CDR3 sequences, 15% to 20% of them appearing once. The source is a human patient who had a liver transplant. Some T cells here may be from the graft donor.

The genes are TRBV25-1 and TRBJ2-5, with a weak D call TRBD2 (5 bases). The V and J ends lost 1 base and 5 bases respectively, with 11 bases between them. The CDR3 sequence is 14 residues long. Looked up from germline, CDR1 is MGHDK and CDR2 is SYGVNS. CDR3 in DNA: TGTGCCAGCAGTGAATCGGCGGGTAGGGAGACCCAGTACTTC. Translated: CASSESAGRETQYF.

This clonotype showed up just a few times. The chain links TRBV19 to TRBJ1-2; maybe TRBD1 (5 bases). V was shortened by 10 bases and J by 4 bases, with 10 bases between the two germline ends. The CDR3 is 11 residues long. The V gene's germline CDR1 is LNHDA and CDR2 SQIVND (reference sequence). The CDR3, as DNA: TGTGCCACCCGGGACGCCTATGGCTACACCTTC. This codes for CATRDAYGYTF.

The gene calls are TRBV11-3 and TRBJ2-5; D is uncertain. Trimming pared 1 base from V and 5 bases from J, leaving 2 bases between. Germline loops: CDR1 SGHNT, CDR2 YENEEA. CDR3 size: 11 residues. Here the CDR3 reads CASSLVETQYF. CDR3 bases: TGTGCCAGCAGCTTAGTTGAGACCCAGTACTTC.

This clonotype is medium-sized (0.01 to 0.1%). J is TRBJ2-3 and V is TRBV5-6; the match to TRBD2 covers 12 bases. Trimming cost V 1 base and J 4 bases; bases outside gene matches: 7. CDR1 is SGHDT and CDR2 is YYEEEE in the germline V gene. The CDR3 covers 17 residues. CDR3 loop: CASSLLSSGRAADTQYF. Here the CDR3 DNA reads TGTGCCAGCAGCTTGTTGTCTAGCGGGAGGGCAGCAGATACGCAGTATTTT.

Relative to its sample, this clonotype is medium-sized. The chain couples TRBV10-3 to TRBJ2-6, with TRBD1 identical over 8 bases. This CDR3 is built from 17 residues. Germline V gene lookup returns CDR1 ENHRY and CDR2 SYGVKD. J lost 0 bases, V lost 7 bases, and 8 bases had no gene match. Here the CDR3 DNA reads TGTGCCATCACGGCTGGACAGGGACTCTCTGGGGCCAACGTCCTGACTTTC. This translates into CAITAGQGLSGANVLTF.

As concerns this clonotype: Compared with germline, one end of the junction differs, possibly owing to a read error. The chain couples TRBV7-9 to TRBJ2-2, with TRBD2 identical over 12 bases. Looked up from germline, CDR1 is SEHNR and CDR2 is FQNEAQ (reference sequence). The CDR3 has 16 amino acids. The CDR3 region has the DNA TGTGCCAGCAGCCTAGCGGGAGGGTACAGAACCGGGGAGCTGTTTTTT. Translation: CASSLAGGYRTGELFF.

This clonotype is medium-sized by share. This chain joins TRBV27 and TRBJ2-1; 8 bases are a match to TRBD2. From germline, CDR1 is MNHEY and CDR2 SMNVEV (reference sequence). The CDR3 runs 17 residues. With 6 bases clipped from V and 7 bases from J, the junction kept 17 bases outside the gene matches. The CDR3 coding sequence is TGTGCCAGCAGCCCCTGGTCGGGGGGGCCCGCGGGAAATGAGCAGTTCTTC. Translated: CASSPWSGGPAGNEQFF.

This clonotype is labeled medium-sized (0.01 to 0.1%). The rearrangement links TRBV28 to TRBJ1-4; the match to TRBD1 covers 9 bases. This CDR3 contains 16 residues. V shed 4 bases, J shed 7 bases, and the junction held 10 bases outside the gene matches. Per germline, CDR1 MDHEN and CDR2 SYDVKM. CDR3 nucleotides: TGTGCCAGCAGTTCTTCATCCGGGACAGGGCGTGAAAAACTGTTTTTT. This sequence encodes CASSSSSGTGREKLFF.

Comments on this clonotype: A much more abundant neighbour one base away suggests this may be a read error. V usage is TRBV28 and J usage is TRBJ2-3; a weak D match, TRBD1 (5 bases). The germline V gene has CDR1 MDHEN and CDR2 SYDVKM. The CDR3 loop spans 13 amino acids. The CDR3 is CVSSTGSTDTQYF. The CDR3 nucleotides are TGTGTCAGCTCTACAGGCTCCACAGATACGCAGTATTTT.